This T cell receptor (beta chain) was found in a study of T-cell memory formation after mild COVID-19. In germline, CDR1 is SNHLY, CDR2 FYNNEI. This CDR3 is built from 14 residues. J lost 7 bases, V lost 8 bases, and 11 bases had no gene match. TCRdb itself ran the 5' RACE reads through MiXCR, one entry per CDR3 protein. The sample includes under 650,000 distinct CDR3 sequences, 18% of them seen just once. What was sequenced was PBMCs or a T cell subset sorted from them (not recorded which). The chain joins TRBV2 to TRBJ2-1, with 7 bases aligning to TRBD1. The TCR sequence derives from an adult woman who had mild COVID-19 (a few samples of this study predate the infection). Cell type and time point are not known. The chain's CDR3 is CASRPGQPGNEQFF. In nucleotides, the CDR3 is TGTGCCAGCCGCCCGGGACAGCCCGGTAATGAGCAGTTCTTC. Full variable domain (outside the CDR3, taken from reference TRBV2 and TRBJ2-1): EPEVTQTPSHQVTQMGQEVILRCVPISNHLYFYWYRQILGQKVEFLVSFYNNEISEKSEIFDDQFSVERPDGSNFTLKIRSTKLEDSAMYFCASRPGQPGNEQFFGPGTRLTVL.